The 27 T cell receptor beta chains reported below all come from one sample, sequenced in a study of blood T cell repertoires in COVID-19. Profiled with immunoSEQ multiplex PCR; TCRdb holds only in-frame clones, not every one. The sample contains approximately 200,000 clones, about 91% of which appear only once. Sequenced: peripheral blood. The receptor source for this set is a woman in her twenties or thirties with acute or convalescent COVID-19.

The chain couples TRBV13 to TRBJ2-2, with TRBD2 matching 9 bases. The CDR3 has 17 amino acids. The V and J ends lost 1 base and 5 bases, in that order; junction bases with no gene match: 8. Germline V gene sequence: CDR1 PRHDT, CDR2 FYEKMQ (reference sequence). CDR3 sequence reads: CASSLDLLAGSTGELFF. The CDR3 DNA follows: TGTGCCAGCAGCTTAGATCTCCTAGCGGGAAGTACCGGGGAGCTGTTTTTT.

The rearrangement links TRBV7-8 to TRBJ2-7, with D uncertain. Germline CDR1 SGHVS, CDR2 FQNEAQ. Trimming cost V 5 bases and J 0 bases, with 11 bases left between them. This CDR3 has 14 residues. DNA of the CDR3: TGTGCCAGCAGCCCCCTACGGTTCTCCTACGAGCAGTACTTC. Its translation: CASSPLRFSYEQYF. Full variable domain (remainder filled in from reference TRBV7-8 and TRBJ2-7): GAGVSQSPRYKVAKRGQDVALRCDPISGHVSLFWYQQALGQGPEFLTYFQNEAQLDKSGLPSDRFFAERPEGSVSTLKIQRTQQEDSAVYLCASSPLRFSYEQYFGPGTRLTVT.

V is TRBV4-2 and J is TRBJ2-1, with no clear D. This CDR3 has 17 residues. With 1 base removed from V and 0 bases from J, the gap between germline ends came to 13 bases. The germline CDR1 and CDR2 sequences are LGHNA and YNFKEQ. CDR3 loop: CASSQVASPNSYNEQFF. CDR3 sequence (DNA): TGTGCCAGCAGCCAAGTAGCCAGCCCTAACTCCTACAATGAGCAGTTCTTC.

The chain couples TRBV3-1 (or the pseudogene TRBV3-2) to TRBJ2-3, with D maybe TRBD2 (6 bases). CDR1 and CDR2 from the germline V gene are LGHDT and YNNKEL (reference sequence). Deletions cut 4 bases from V and 4 bases from J, with 12 bases between. This CDR3 comprises 14 residues. Here the CDR3 reads CASSRDSTPDTQYF. In DNA form, the CDR3 reads TGTGCCAGCAGCCGGGACTCCACTCCAGATACGCAGTATTTT.

V usage is TRBV7-9 and J usage is TRBJ1-5, with a tentative D call TRBD1 (6 bases). V dropped 5 bases and J dropped 5 bases, with 10 bases sitting between them. This CDR3 is 13 amino acids long. The germline V gene encodes CDR1 SEHNR and CDR2 FQNEAQ (reference sequence). CDR3 DNA sequence: TGTGCCAGCAGCGAACAGGGACATCAGCCCCAGCATTTT. Translating gives CASSEQGHQPQHF.

The chain is built from TRBV5-6 and TRBJ1-2; D is unclear. CDR3 length: 11 amino acids. CDR1 and CDR2 (germline): SGHDT, YYEEEE. V lost 0 bases and J 11 bases, leaving 8 bases between the germline ends. CDR3 residues: CASSLGPRYTF. The CDR3 coding sequence is TGTGCCAGCAGCTTGGGACCTAGATACACCTTC.

The CDR3: CASSLEYTDTQYF. CDR3 coding DNA: TGTGCCAGCAGCTTGGAGTACACAGATACGCAGTATTTT. The V call is TRBV11-2, the J call TRBJ2-3; no clear D gene. Germline V lookup: CDR1 SGHAT, CDR2 FQNNGV. This CDR3 region has 13 residues. V was pared by 3 bases and J by 2 bases, with 6 bases between.

The chain carries TRBV28 and TRBJ1-6; tentative D call: TRBD1 (5 bases). V was pared by 3 bases and J by 10 bases, with 13 bases between. Germline lookup yields CDR1 MDHEN and CDR2 SYDVKM. The CDR3 is made up of 14 amino acids. The CDR3 loop is CASSFSRGGSPLHF. The CDR3 coding sequence is TGTGCCAGCAGTTTTAGTAGGGGTGGATCACCCCTCCACTTT.

This clone has only one observation. The gene calls are TRBV3-1 (or the pseudogene TRBV3-2) and TRBJ2-3, with D maybe TRBD2 (5 bases). Per the germline V gene, CDR1 is LGHDT and CDR2 is YNNKEL (reference sequence). This CDR3 region has 12 residues. Trimming shortened V by 2 bases and J by 6 bases, and 6 bases separated the two germline ends. The CDR3 sequence is CASSQIADTQYF. The CDR3 bases are TGTGCCAGCAGCCAAATAGCGGATACGCAGTATTTT.

V is TRBV30 and J is TRBJ1-4; D gene uncertain. Trimming took off 7 bases at V and 0 bases at J, with 6 bases between the two ends. This CDR3 is built from 12 residues. The germline CDR1 and CDR2 sequences are GTSNPN and SVGIG (reference sequence). CDR3 in amino acids: CASPATNEKLFF. CDR3 nucleotides: TGTGCCTCCCCCGCAACTAATGAAAAACTGTTTTTT.

The rearrangement uses TRBV19 and TRBJ2-1; TRBD2 agrees at 12 bases. This CDR3 is 18 amino acids long. The junction had 7 bases not matched to a gene; V was cut back by 3 bases and J by 1 base. Per the germline V gene, CDR1 is LNHDA and CDR2 is SQIVND (reference sequence). CDR3 amino acids: CASSIFRTSGRSYNEQFF. The DNA for the CDR3 is TGTGCCAGTAGTATTTTCCGAACTAGCGGGAGGTCCTACAATGAGCAGTTCTTC.

DNA for the CDR3: TGTGCCAGCAGTGGACAGGTTGGGAACACTGAAGCTTTCTTT. Protein sequence: CASSGQVGNTEAFF. The V gene is TRBV2, the J gene TRBJ1-1; perhaps TRBD1 as D (6 bases). The germline V and J ends were trimmed by 4 bases and 1 base, with 10 bases remaining between them. The germline gives CDR1 SNHLY, CDR2 FYNNEI. This CDR3 contains 14 residues.

This clone was recorded at least ten times. The chain carries TRBV5-1 and TRBJ1-3; D possibly corresponds to TRBD1 (5 bases). Germline CDR1 SGHRS, CDR2 YFSETQ. With 0 bases removed from V and 1 base from J, the gap between germline ends came to 5 bases. The CDR3 is 14 residues long. The chain's CDR3 is CASSLGTSGNTIYF. The CDR3 DNA is TGCGCCAGCAGCTTGGGGACATCTGGAAACACCATATATTTT.

Notes on this clone: Other DNA sequences of this sample code for an identical CDR3. The rearrangement links TRBV18 to TRBJ1-1; D remains unclear. The CDR3 runs to 14 residues. V was clipped by 3 bases and J by 1 base, with 9 bases between them. Per germline, CDR1 KGHSH and CDR2 LQKENI. As DNA, the CDR3 is TGTGCCAGCTCACCGACTACGGGGAACACTGAAGCTTTCTTT. It codes for CASSPTTGNTEAFF. Based on the CDR3 plus reference TRBV18 and TRBJ1-1, the full variable domain is NAGVMQNPRHLVRRRGQEARLRCSPMKGHSHVYWYRQLPEEGLKFMVYLQKENIIDESGMPKERFSAEFPKEGPSILRIQQVVRGDSAAYFCASSPTTGNTEAFFGQGTRLTVV.

This chain links TRBV24-1 with TRBJ2-1; a possible D gene is TRBD2 (7 bases). Germline CDR1 KGHDR, CDR2 SFDVKD. V shed 0 bases and J shed 12 bases, with 23 bases lying between them. There are 17 residues in the CDR3. The CDR3 loop reads CATSDLRGANEPLSQFF. In DNA form, the CDR3 reads TGTGCCACCAGTGATTTGCGGGGGGCTAATGAGCCTTTGTCGCAGTTCTTC.

The V gene is TRBV29-1, the J gene TRBJ2-5; maybe TRBD2 (6 bases). The CDR3 has 15 amino acids. Deletions cut 7 bases from V and 5 bases from J, with 23 bases between. Per the germline V gene, CDR1 is SQVTM and CDR2 is ANQGSEA. CDR3 loop: CSDTGGSGIGETQYF. The CDR3 DNA sequence: TGCAGCGACACCGGGGGATCCGGTATTGGGGAGACCCAGTACTTC.

This rearrangement joins TRBV7-9 to TRBJ2-3; D might be TRBD1 or TRBD2, each matching 6 bases. There are 14 residues in the CDR3. Trimming removed 5 bases from V and 2 bases from J, with 11 bases in between. Germline values: CDR1 SEHNR, CDR2 FQNEAQ (reference sequence). CDR3 bases: TGTGCCAGCAGCAGGGGGGCCCTCACAGATACGCAGTATTTT. Translating gives CASSRGALTDTQYF.

The chain joins TRBV28 to TRBJ1-2; D gene unclear. The CDR3 loop spans 13 amino acids. Trimming took 5 bases from V and 4 from J, leaving 11 bases between them. CDR1 is MDHEN, CDR2 SYDVKM, per germline. Here the CDR3 reads CASSLIRSYGYTF. The CDR3 DNA follows: TGTGCCAGCAGTCTTATACGGTCCTATGGCTACACCTTC.

The gene calls are TRBV18 and TRBJ2-3; D uncertain. This CDR3 is 14 amino acids long. V shed 3 bases and J shed 2 bases, with 9 bases lying between them. CDR1 and CDR2 from the germline V gene are KGHSH and LQKENI. The CDR3 nucleotides are TGTGCCAGCTCACCCGACATTCCCACAGATACGCAGTATTTT. Encoded protein: CASSPDIPTDTQYF.

CDR3 loop: CATSDSSAGRGQPQHF. In DNA, the CDR3 is TGTGCCACCAGTGATTCCAGCGCAGGGAGGGGGCAGCCCCAGCATTTT. This chain connects TRBV24-1 to TRBJ1-5; possible D gene TRBD1, 6 bases. CDR3 length: 16 amino acids. CDR1 is KGHDR, CDR2 SFDVKD, per germline. V was pared by 2 bases and J by 7 bases, with 17 bases between.

Here the CDR3 reads CASSLQGPYGYTF. The CDR3 nucleotides are TGTGCCAGCAGTTTACAGGGTCCCTATGGCTACACCTTC. The V gene is TRBV28, the J gene TRBJ1-2; D perhaps matches TRBD1 (5 bases). Trimming took 2 bases from V and 4 from J, leaving 8 bases between them. The CDR3 extends over 13 amino acids. Germline V gives CDR1 MDHEN, CDR2 SYDVKM.

The chain combines TRBV7-8 with TRBJ2-1, with TRBD2 matching 7 bases. J gave up 2 bases and V 4 bases, and 5 bases lay outside the gene matches. The CDR3 has 15 residues. Germline V lookup: CDR1 SGHVS, CDR2 FQNEAQ. Written as DNA, the CDR3 is TGTGCCAGCAGCTCGGCCAGCGGGACCTACAATGAGCAGTTCTTC. Residues: CASSSASGTYNEQFF.

The chain couples TRBV7-9 to TRBJ2-1; unclear D gene. CDR1 and CDR2 (germline): SEHNR, FQNEAQ (reference sequence). The CDR3 is made up of 15 amino acids. V lost 5 bases and J 0 bases, leaving 11 bases between the germline ends. Here the CDR3 DNA reads TGTGCCAGCAGCGACTTTAGAAGCTCCTACAATGAGCAGTTCTTC. Its protein product is CASSDFRSSYNEQFF.

The rearrangement links TRBV2 to TRBJ2-5, with D hard to call. V lost 7 bases to trimming and J lost 5 bases, with 8 bases between them. Germline assignment: CDR1 SNHLY and CDR2 FYNNEI. The CDR3 consists of 11 residues. CDR3 protein: CASKMEETQYF. In DNA, the CDR3 is TGTGCCAGCAAGATGGAGGAGACCCAGTACTTC. The variable domain in full, with the rest retrieved from reference TRBV2 and TRBJ2-5, is EPEVTQTPSHQVTQMGQEVILRCVPISNHLYFYWYRQILGQKVEFLVSFYNNEISEKSEIFDDQFSVERPDGSNFTLKIRSTKLEDSAMYFCASKMEETQYFGPGTRLLVL.

The rearrangement links TRBV28 to TRBJ1-3; D is uncertain. The V end lost 3 bases, the J end lost 4 bases, and 10 bases lay between the germline ends. The germline CDR1 and CDR2 sequences are MDHEN and SYDVKM. The CDR3 length is 14 residues. The CDR3 loop is CASSFRGAGNTIYF. In DNA, the CDR3 is TGTGCCAGCAGTTTCCGGGGTGCAGGAAACACCATATATTTT.

This clone came up once. The rearrangement joins TRBV3-1 (or the pseudogene TRBV3-2) to TRBJ2-3, with 13 bases lining up with TRBD2. The germline V gene encodes CDR1 LGHDT and CDR2 YNNKEL (reference sequence). The CDR3 consists of 15 residues. Unmatched junction bases numbered 4, after V lost 6 bases and J lost 4 bases. The CDR3 bases are TGTGCCAGCAGTCTACTAGCGGGAGGGCCAGATACGCAGTATTTT. It codes for CASSLLAGGPDTQYF.

The chain employs TRBV7-9 and TRBJ2-1; 7 bases are shared with TRBD2. After removal of 6 bases from V and 9 bases from J, the junction contained 14 bases not matched to a gene. This CDR3 comprises 15 residues. Germline CDR1 SEHNR, CDR2 FQNEAQ (reference sequence). The chain's CDR3 is CASSQVGGPTGEQFF. In DNA form, the CDR3 reads TGTGCCAGCAGTCAAGTGGGAGGGCCGACGGGTGAGCAGTTCTTC.